This T cell receptor (beta chain) was sequenced during a study of spatial heterogeneity in lung cancer. Study as a whole: Alpha-chain detections were consistently fewer than beta-chain detections among the sequences. Study results and limitations: The appearance of ubiquitous expanded tumor TCRs in blood was greater at resection than follow-up.

MiXCR was run by TCRdb on the 5' RACE reads, yielding one entry per CDR3 protein. The sample contains roughly 82,000 distinct CDR3 sequences, about 12% of which appear only once. Described time point: sample taken at primary tumor resection. Without sorting, whole RNA was sequenced from tumor, nontumor lung or frozen PBMC. The cohort: approximately 66 early-stage, untreated non-small cell lung cancer patients. V lost 1 base to trimming and J lost 3 bases, with 16 bases between them. Germline values: CDR1 DFQATT, CDR2 SNEGSKA (reference sequence). The CDR3 contains 15 residues. This clonotype has a handful of counts. As yet, its antigen is unknown.

This chain connects TRBV20-1 to TRBJ2-7; D tentatively reads TRBD1 or TRBD2 (5 bases each). Sequences were derived from PBMCs, sampled at surgery. The clonotype was recovered from a male donor with early-stage non-small cell lung cancer. In DNA form, the CDR3 reads TGCAGTGCTAGAGGGCCCGGGGCCTATTACTACGAGCAGTACTTC. Amino acids: CSARGPGAYYYEQYF.